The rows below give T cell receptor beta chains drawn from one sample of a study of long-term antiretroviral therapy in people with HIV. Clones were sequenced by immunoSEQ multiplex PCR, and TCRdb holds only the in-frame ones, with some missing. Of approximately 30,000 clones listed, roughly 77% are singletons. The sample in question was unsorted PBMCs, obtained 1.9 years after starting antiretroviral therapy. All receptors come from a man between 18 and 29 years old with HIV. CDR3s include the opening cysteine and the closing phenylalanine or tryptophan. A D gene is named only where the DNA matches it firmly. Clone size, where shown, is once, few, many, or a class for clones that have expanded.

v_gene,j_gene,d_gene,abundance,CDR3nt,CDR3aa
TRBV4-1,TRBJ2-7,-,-,TGCGCCAGCAGCTCCTGGGACGCCAGCTCCTACGAGCAGTACTTC,CASSSWDASSYEQYF
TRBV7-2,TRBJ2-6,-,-,TGTGCCAGCAGCCTCCCCCAACCTGGGGCCAACGTCCTGACTTTC,CASSLPQPGANVLTF
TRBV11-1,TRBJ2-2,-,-,TGTGCCAGCAGCTTGACAATTTGGGACCTCGGGGAGCTGTTTTTT,CASSLTIWDLGELFF
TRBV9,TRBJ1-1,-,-,TGTGCCAGCAGCGTTGGTGATCGCACTGAAGCTTTCTTT,CASSVGDRTEAFF
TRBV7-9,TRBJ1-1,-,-,TGTGCCAGCAGCCGCGAATGGCATGAAGCTTTCTTT,CASSREWHEAFF
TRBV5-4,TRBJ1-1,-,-,TGTGCCAGCAGCCAAAAACGCGGGTATCAAAATCTGAACACTGAAGCTTTCTTT,CASSQKRGYQNLNTEAFF
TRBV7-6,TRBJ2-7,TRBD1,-,TGTGCCAGCAGCCCGGGACAGGGGGCTTACGAGCAGTACTTC,CASSPGQGAYEQYF
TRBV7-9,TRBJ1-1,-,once,TGTGCCAGCAGCTTACAGGGAAACACTGAAGCTTTCTTT,CASSLQGNTEAFF
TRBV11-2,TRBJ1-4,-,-,TGTGCCAGCAGCGACACAGCGACTAATGAAAAACTGTTTTTT,CASSDTATNEKLFF
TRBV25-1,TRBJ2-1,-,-,TGTGCCAGCAGTCTGGGTGATGAGCAGTTCTTC,CASSLGDEQFF
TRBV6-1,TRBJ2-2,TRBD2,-,TGTGCCAGCAGTGAAGCTAGCGGGGGGACCGGGGAGCTGTTTTTT,CASSEASGGTGELFF
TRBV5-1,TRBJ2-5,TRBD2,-,TGCGCCAGCAGCTCCTCTACTAGCGGGGACTTCCAAGAGACCCAGTACTTC,CASSSSTSGDFQETQYF